This T cell receptor (beta chain) was identified in a study of early T cells in non-severe SARS-CoV-2 infection. V lost 5 bases, J lost 3 bases, and 7 bases stayed unmatched. Germline assignment: CDR1 SGHTA and CDR2 FQGNSA. This CDR3 is built from 16 residues. From the 5' RACE reads, TCRdb called clonotypes with MiXCR, one entry per CDR3 protein. The profile shows tens of thousands of distinct CDR3 sequences, around 5.8% of them singletons. This chain connects TRBV7-2 to TRBJ1-6, with 7 nucleotides matching TRBD1. The TCR sequence derives from an adult who was a healthcare worker with PCR-confirmed SARS-CoV-2 infection or an uninfected control (not recorded which). The sample here was whole blood, taken at baseline. The CDR3: CASSPAGDSYNSPLHF. The CDR3 DNA follows: TGTGCCAGCAGCCCAGCCGGGGACAGCTATAATTCACCCCTCCACTTT.